Below are 18 T cell receptor beta chains sequenced from a single sample in a study of vaccination and CD4 T cells after COVID-19. Described treatment: approximately nine-day PBMC culture with coronavirus spike peptide pools or control peptides (ViraFEST assay). The antigens these receptors bind are not known. Sequencing of cultured CD4+ T cell DNA used the Oncomine TCR Beta short-read assay. MiXCR was run by TCRdb on the PCR reads, yielding one entry per CDR3 protein. The profile shows about 25,000 distinct CDR3 sequences, around two fifths of them singletons. The sequenced sample was CD4+ T cells from blood, cultured in vitro. The receptors were gathered from a human donor who had recovered from COVID-19.

V is TRBV10-1 and J is TRBJ2-5, with 10 nucleotides matching TRBD2. CDR1 and CDR2 (germline): WNHNN, SYGVQD (reference sequence). CDR3 length: 15 amino acids. Trimming cost V 3 bases and J 5 bases; bases outside gene matches: 6. Here the CDR3 reads CASSEGLAGVETQYF. The CDR3 DNA reads as TGCGCCAGCAGTGAAGGTCTAGCGGGAGTGGAGACCCAGTACTTC.

V gene TRBV7-8 combines with J gene TRBJ1-3, with 9 bases aligning to TRBD1. The CDR3 has 14 residues. J lost 2 bases, V lost 6 bases, and 2 bases had no gene match. From germline, CDR1 is SGHVS and CDR2 FQNEAQ. This CDR3 is CASRDRGAGNTIYF. In DNA form, the CDR3 reads TGTGCCAGCAGAGACAGGGGGGCTGGAAACACCATATATTTT.

The CDR3 region is CASSVTGTGGSGYTF. The CDR3 DNA reads TGTGCCAGCAGCGTGACCGGGACAGGGGGTTCTGGCTACACCTTC. This sequence joins TRBV7-4 and TRBJ1-2, with 11 bases lining up with TRBD1. V dropped 5 bases and J dropped 7; count of bases not matched to a gene: 9. This CDR3 region has 15 residues. In germline, CDR1 is SGHVT, CDR2 SQSDAQ. Using reference TRBV7-4 and TRBJ1-2 for the parts outside the CDR3, the full variable domain is GAGVSQSPRYKVAKRGRDVALRCDSISGHVTLYWYRQTLGQGSEVLTYSQSDAQRDKSGRPSGRFSAERPERSVSTLKIQRTEQGDSAVYLCASSVTGTGGSGYTFGSGTRLTVV.

The rearrangement uses TRBV5-1 and TRBJ1-2; D is perhaps TRBD1 (6 bases). The germline CDR1 and CDR2 sequences are SGHRS and YFSETQ. V shed 2 bases and J shed 0 bases, with 11 bases lying between them. The CDR3 extends over 15 amino acids. This CDR3 is CASSFRGQTNYGYTF. The CDR3 DNA reads as TGCGCCAGCAGCTTCCGGGGGCAGACTAACTATGGCTACACCTTC.

By sample fraction, this clonotype is medium-sized. V gene TRBV20-1 combines with J gene TRBJ1-5; D unresolved. The CDR3 sequence is 13 residues long. Trimming removed 6 bases at V and 2 bases at J, with 11 bases between. The germline gives CDR1 DFQATT, CDR2 SNEGSKA (reference sequence). In DNA form, the CDR3 reads TGCAGTGCCCCGGTTGGGGGCAATCAGCCCCAGCATTTT. Its translation is CSAPVGGNQPQHF.

The V call is TRBV2, the J call TRBJ1-1, with TRBD1 as a possible D gene (5 bases). Trimming took 6 bases from V and 1 from J, leaving 9 bases between them. The length of the CDR3 is 13 residues. Germline values: CDR1 SNHLY, CDR2 FYNNEI. CDR3 DNA sequence: TGTGCCAGCAGGAAACAGGAGAACACTGAAGCTTTCTTT. Its translation: CASRKQENTEAFF.

This clonotype was recorded a few times. The V call is TRBV20-1, the J call TRBJ2-7, with no clear D. V lost 7 bases and J lost 1, with 2 bases in between. The CDR3 totals 9 residues. CDR1 is DFQATT, CDR2 SNEGSKA, per germline (reference sequence). The CDR3 DNA reads as TGCAGTGTATCCTACGAGCAGTACTTC. Translated: CSVSYEQYF.

This clonotype was counted between two and nine times. The CDR3 spells CASRNINSNQPQHF. CDR3 sequence (DNA): TGTGCCAGCAGAAACATAAATAGCAATCAGCCCCAGCATTTT. The chain combines TRBV6-1 with TRBJ1-5; no reliable D call. The CDR3 has 14 residues. Trimming pared 6 bases from V and 0 bases from J, leaving 9 bases between. CDR1 is MNHNS and CDR2 is SASEGT in the germline V gene.

The genes are TRBV7-8 and TRBJ1-1; TRBD1 matches at 8 bases. This CDR3 region has 15 residues. With 5 bases clipped from V and 5 bases from J, the junction kept 10 bases outside the gene matches. Per germline, CDR1 SGHVS and CDR2 FQNEAQ. The chain's CDR3 is CASSPRRQGRTEAFF. In nucleotides, the CDR3 is TGTGCCAGCAGCCCCCGGCGACAGGGGCGAACTGAAGCTTTCTTT.

This chain uses TRBV19 with TRBJ2-3; D might be TRBD2 (5 bases). V was cut by 3 bases and J by 1 base, with 14 bases left in between. The CDR3 spans 16 residues. Germline V gene sequence: CDR1 LNHDA, CDR2 SQIVND (reference sequence). The CDR3 DNA is TGTGCCAGTAGTATTCGCCGGCCAGCGGGCACAGATACGCAGTATTTT. The encoded protein is CASSIRRPAGTDTQYF.

This clonotype came up a few times. The gene calls are TRBV4-2 and TRBJ2-7; the D gene is possibly TRBD2 (6 bases). Germline V gives CDR1 LGHNA, CDR2 YNFKEQ. The germline V and J ends were trimmed by 1 base and 0 bases, with 7 bases remaining between them. This CDR3 is 14 amino acids long. The CDR3 sequence is CASSQGLGSYEQYF. The CDR3 DNA is TGTGCCAGCAGCCAAGGACTAGGCTCCTACGAGCAGTACTTC.

The sample holds a few counts of this clonotype. The gene calls are TRBV20-1 and TRBJ2-1, with 8 bases identical to TRBD2. Looked up from germline, CDR1 is DFQATT and CDR2 is SNEGSKA (reference sequence). This CDR3 region has 14 residues. V shed 3 bases, J shed 8 bases, and the junction held 9 bases outside the gene matches. The CDR3 region is CSASRPGGRYEQFF. CDR3 in DNA: TGCAGTGCTAGCCGGCCGGGGGGGCGGTATGAGCAGTTCTTC.

CDR3 protein: CSARGQTMNTEAFF. As DNA, the CDR3 is TGCAGCGCTAGGGGCCAAACCATGAACACTGAAGCTTTCTTT. The chain combines TRBV29-1 with TRBJ1-1; possible D gene TRBD1, 5 bases. Trimming cost V 7 bases and J 0 bases, with 15 bases left between them. In germline, CDR1 is SQVTM, CDR2 ANQGSEA. The CDR3 loop spans 14 amino acids.

The chain employs TRBV6-2 or TRBV6-3 and TRBJ2-1; D call uncertain. The CDR3 covers 12 residues. The V and J ends lost 5 bases and 9 bases respectively, with 11 bases between them. Germline V gene lookup returns CDR1 MNHEY and CDR2 SVGEGT. The CDR3 region is CASSTPWPEQFF. CDR3 DNA: TGTGCCAGCAGTACCCCCTGGCCTGAGCAGTTCTTC.

This chain connects TRBV28 to TRBJ2-7; 9 positions match TRBD1. V trimming: 9 bases; J trimming: 5 bases; junction bases outside the gene matches: 14. This CDR3 is built from 15 residues. Germline V CDR1 and CDR2: MDHEN, SYDVKM. The DNA of the CDR3 is TGTGCCAGTACCACCTCCGGGACAGGGTCCCACGAGCAGTACTTC. Translated, it gives CASTTSGTGSHEQYF.

The gene calls are TRBV2 and TRBJ2-3, with D tentatively TRBD1 (6 bases). This CDR3 spans 14 amino acids. Trimming shortened V by 3 bases and J by 2 bases, and 9 bases separated the two germline ends. Germline CDR1 SNHLY, CDR2 FYNNEI. This CDR3 is CASSEPGATDTQYF. The CDR3 coding sequence is TGTGCCAGCAGTGAGCCAGGGGCCACAGATACGCAGTATTTT.

The genes are TRBV25-1 and TRBJ1-1, with 7 bases identical to TRBD1. CDR3 size: 15 residues. Losses at the gene ends were 3 bases for V and 0 bases for J; bases not matched to a gene: 4. The germline V gene encodes CDR1 MGHDK and CDR2 SYGVNS. The chain's CDR3 is CASSDPGQLNTEAFF. The CDR3, as DNA: TGTGCCAGCAGTGACCCGGGACAGTTGAACACTGAAGCTTTCTTT.

The table lists this clonotype with a few counts. The chain joins TRBV24-1 to TRBJ1-5; D unresolved. V lost 6 bases, J lost 5 bases, and 7 bases lay in between. CDR1 is KGHDR and CDR2 is SFDVKD in the germline V gene. The CDR3 sequence is 12 residues long. DNA for the CDR3: TGTGCCACCAGTCAACCAGATCAGCCCCAGCATTTT. Amino acids: CATSQPDQPQHF.